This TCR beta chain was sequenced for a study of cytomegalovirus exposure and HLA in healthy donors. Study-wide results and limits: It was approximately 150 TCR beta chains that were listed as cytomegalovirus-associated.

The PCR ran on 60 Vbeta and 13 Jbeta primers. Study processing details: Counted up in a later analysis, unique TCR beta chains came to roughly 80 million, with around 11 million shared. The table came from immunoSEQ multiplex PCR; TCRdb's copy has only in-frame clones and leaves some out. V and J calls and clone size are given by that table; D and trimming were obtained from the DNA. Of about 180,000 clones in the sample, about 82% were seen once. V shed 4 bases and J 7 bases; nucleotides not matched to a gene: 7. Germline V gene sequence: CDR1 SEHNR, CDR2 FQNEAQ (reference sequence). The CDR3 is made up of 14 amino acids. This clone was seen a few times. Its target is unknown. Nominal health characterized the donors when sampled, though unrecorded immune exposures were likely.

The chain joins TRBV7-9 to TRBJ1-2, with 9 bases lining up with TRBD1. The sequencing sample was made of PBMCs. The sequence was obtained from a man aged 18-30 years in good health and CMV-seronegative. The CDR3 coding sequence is TGTGCCAGCAGCTCACCGGGACAGGGATTTGGCTACACCTTC. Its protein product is CASSSPGQGFGYTF.